These 25 T cell receptor beta chains share one sample of origin, sequenced in a study of CD8 T cells in Susac syndrome. Random hexamers primed reverse transcription of about 0.45 to 1 ug RNA. TCRdb ran MiXCR on the immunoSEQ multiplex PCR reads and lists one entry per CDR3 protein. The sample includes about 200,000 distinct CDR3 sequences, around nine tenths of them seen just once. Sequences were obtained from CD4+ T cells from PBMCs. Receptors were obtained from a human donor with Susac syndrome.

The chain is built from TRBV24-1 and TRBJ2-5; tentative D call: TRBD2 (6 bases). The CDR3 covers 15 residues. Trimming removed 2 bases at V and 1 base at J, with 10 bases between. Germline CDR1 reads KGHDR; CDR2 reads SFDVKD. The CDR3 DNA reads TGTGCCACCAGTGATTCGGCGGGGATCCAAGAGACCCAGTACTTC. The encoded protein is CATSDSAGIQETQYF.

The chain joins TRBV12-3 or TRBV12-4 to TRBJ2-3; 7 positions agree with TRBD1. V lost 3 bases and J lost 2; bases outside the gene matches: 5. This CDR3 spans 15 amino acids. For the CDR3, the DNA is TGTGCCAGCAGTTTGGGAGACAGGGACACAGATACGCAGTATTTT. It codes for CASSLGDRDTDTQYF.

V is TRBV7-2 and J is TRBJ1-2; possibly TRBD1 for D (6 bases). The CDR3 runs 14 residues. Germline lookup yields CDR1 SGHTA and CDR2 FQGNSA. Trimming removed 1 base from V and 6 bases from J, with 12 bases in between. The DNA of the CDR3 is TGTGCCAGCAGCTTAGAGGGCAGGGGAGATGGCTACACCTTC. Its translation: CASSLEGRGDGYTF.

The CDR3 region is CATSRVRDSQNTEAFF. CDR3 nucleotide sequence: TGTGCCACCAGCAGAGTGAGGGACAGCCAGAACACTGAAGCTTTCTTT. The V call is TRBV15, the J call TRBJ1-1; 7 nucleotides line up with TRBD1. Germline assignment: CDR1 LNHNV and CDR2 YYDKDF (reference sequence). J gave up 1 base and V 1 base, and 6 bases lay outside the gene matches. The CDR3 length is 16 residues.

The CDR3 nucleotides are TGTGCCAGCAGCTTGGGGAGACTAGCGGGAGGGCGAAACACCGGGGAGCTGTTTTTT. Its protein product is CASSLGRLAGGRNTGELFF. This chain joins TRBV5-6 and TRBJ2-2; 14 bases fit TRBD2. V trimming: 0 bases; J trimming: 2 bases; junction bases outside the gene matches: 6. This CDR3 contains 19 residues. Germline V CDR1 and CDR2: SGHDT, YYEEEE.

This clonotype is a singleton in its sample. Here the CDR3 reads CASSVGTRDGEQFF. The CDR3 DNA reads as TGTGCCAGCAGCGTCGGTACTAGGGATGGCGAGCAGTTCTTC. V usage is TRBV9 and J usage is TRBJ2-1; D possibly corresponds to TRBD2 (5 bases). The CDR3 runs 14 residues. Germline values: CDR1 SGDLS, CDR2 YYNGEE. V lost 2 bases, J lost 10 bases, and 16 bases lay in between.

This chain links TRBV6-5 with TRBJ2-3; TRBD2 agrees at 9 bases. J gave up 3 bases and V 6 bases, and 7 bases lay outside the gene matches. The CDR3 consists of 15 residues. The V gene's germline CDR1 is MNHEY and CDR2 SVGAGI. CDR3 nucleotides: TGTGCCAGCAGAATTAGCGGGAGAAGTACAGATACGCAGTATTTT. Protein product: CASRISGRSTDTQYF.

This chain connects TRBV2 to TRBJ2-7; D unresolved. Looked up from germline, CDR1 is SNHLY and CDR2 is FYNNEI. This CDR3 has 13 amino acids. Deletions cut 4 bases from V and 5 bases from J, with 12 bases between. DNA for the CDR3: TGTGCCAGCAGTGTAGTTAGAGAGAACGAGCAGTACTTC. Amino acids: CASSVVRENEQYF.

The chain has TRBV29-1 and TRBJ2-3; tentative D call: TRBD1 (5 bases). The CDR3 sequence is 12 residues long. With 7 bases removed from V and 2 bases from J, the gap between germline ends came to 10 bases. Germline lookup yields CDR1 SQVTM and CDR2 ANQGSEA. Here the CDR3 reads CSALDITDTQYF. In nucleotides, the CDR3 is TGCAGCGCCCTGGACATCACAGATACGCAGTATTTT.

The chain links TRBV10-3 to TRBJ1-2; possibly TRBD1 for D (6 bases). Per germline, CDR1 ENHRY and CDR2 SYGVKD. The CDR3 is 11 residues long. Trimming removed 6 bases at V and 8 bases at J, with 10 bases between. CDR3 region: CAIRNRDGYTF. CDR3 nucleotides: TGTGCCATCAGGAACAGGGACGGCTACACCTTC.

The J gene is TRBJ2-7, the V gene TRBV20-1; 8 nucleotides agree with TRBD1. The CDR3 is 15 amino acids. J was trimmed by 1 base and V by 1 base; bases with no gene match: 6. CDR1 and CDR2 (germline): DFQATT, SNEGSKA (reference sequence). This CDR3 reads CSARGPTGVSYEQYF. The CDR3 bases are TGCAGTGCTAGAGGCCCGACAGGGGTGTCCTACGAGCAGTACTTC.

The gene calls are TRBV20-1 and TRBJ1-6; a weak D match, TRBD1 (5 bases). Between the trimmed V and J ends, which lost 0 bases and 4 bases, there was a span of 10 bases. Germline-derived CDR1 and CDR2 are DFQATT and SNEGSKA (reference sequence). The CDR3 spans 15 residues. CDR3 in DNA: TGCAGTGCTAGAGAATCGGGACGGTATAATTCACCCCTCCACTTT. Translation gives CSARESGRYNSPLHF.

The chain recombines TRBV18 with TRBJ1-1, with D perhaps TRBD1 (6 bases). The V gene lost 5 bases and the J gene lost 8 bases, with 12 bases spanning the gap. This CDR3 comprises 12 residues. From germline, CDR1 is KGHSH and CDR2 LQKENI. The CDR3 loop is CASSVDRLEAFF. The CDR3 bases are TGTGCCAGCTCAGTAGACAGGCTGGAAGCTTTCTTT. The whole variable domain, filled in from reference TRBV18 and TRBJ1-1, reads NAGVMQNPRHLVRRRGQEARLRCSPMKGHSHVYWYRQLPEEGLKFMVYLQKENIIDESGMPKERFSAEFPKEGPSILRIQQVVRGDSAAYFCASSVDRLEAFFGQGTRLTVV.

V usage is TRBV3-1 and J usage is TRBJ1-2; TRBD1 aligns across 8 bases. Germline V gene lookup returns CDR1 LGHDT and CDR2 YNNKEL (reference sequence). V lost 3 bases and J lost 0; bases outside the gene matches: 9. CDR3 length: 17 residues. The CDR3 loop reads CASSQRDRPLANYGYTF. The CDR3 DNA follows: TGTGCCAGCAGCCAGAGGGACAGGCCCTTAGCTAACTATGGCTACACCTTC.

J is TRBJ2-6 and V is TRBV20-1, with D unclear. With 5 bases removed from V and 6 bases from J, the gap between germline ends came to 5 bases. The CDR3 loop spans 11 amino acids. Germline V gene data show CDR1 as DFQATT and CDR2 as SNEGSKA (reference sequence). The CDR3 loop reads CSAYEANVLTF. CDR3 DNA sequence: TGCAGTGCTTATGAGGCCAACGTCCTGACTTTC.

The rearrangement joins TRBV3-1 to TRBJ2-1, with unresolved D. V was trimmed by 4 bases and J by 4 bases, leaving 8 bases between them. Germline values: CDR1 LGHDT, CDR2 YNNKEL (reference sequence). The CDR3 totals 13 residues. The CDR3 nucleotides read TGTGCCAGCAGCCGTTCTGGGTACAATGAGCAGTTCTTC. Encoded protein: CASSRSGYNEQFF.

The CDR3 DNA follows: TGCAGTGCTAGTTCCCAGGTGGGATCACCCCTCCACTTT. Encoded protein: CSASSQVGSPLHF. V and J are TRBV20-1 and TRBJ1-6; D not resolved. The germline V gene has CDR1 DFQATT and CDR2 SNEGSKA (reference sequence). Trimming pared 3 bases from V and 10 bases from J, leaving 13 bases between. The CDR3 sequence is 13 residues long.

This chain links TRBV5-1 with TRBJ1-1, with TRBD1 identical over 9 bases. V was clipped by 4 bases and J by 3 bases; unmatched bases: 7. The germline CDR1 and CDR2 sequences are SGHRS and YFSETQ. This CDR3 has 15 amino acids. The DNA for the CDR3 is TGCGCCAGCAGCCCGCTTACAGGGGGCTACACTGAAGCTTTCTTT. As protein: CASSPLTGGYTEAFF.

The chain is built from TRBV3-1 and TRBJ2-3, with 7 positions matching TRBD1. The CDR3 has 19 amino acids. The junction had 13 bases not matched to a gene; V was cut back by 0 bases and J by 1 base. From germline, CDR1 is LGHDT and CDR2 YNNKEL (reference sequence). The CDR3 sequence: CASSQDLRGQFSGTDTQYF. CDR3 DNA sequence: TGTGCCAGCAGCCAAGATTTAAGGGGACAGTTCTCTGGCACAGATACGCAGTATTTT.

With regard to this clonotype: Mismatch with germline at one junction end may stem from a read error. J is TRBJ2-1 and V is TRBV7-7; the D gene is possibly TRBD2 (5 bases). The CDR3 loop spans 16 amino acids. The germline CDR1 and CDR2 sequences are SSHAT and FNYEAQ (reference sequence). Here the CDR3 DNA reads TGTGCTAGCAGCCCCTCTAGCCTCAGCACCTACAATGAGCAGTTCTTC. Amino acid sequence: CASSPSSLSTYNEQFF. Drawing the rest from reference TRBV7-7 and TRBJ2-1, the complete variable domain is GAGVSQSPRYKVTKRGQDVTLRCDPISSHATLYWYQQALGQGPEFLTYFNYEAQPDKSGLPSDRFSAERPEGSISTLTIQRTEQRDSAMYRCASSPSSLSTYNEQFFGPGTRLTVL.

The V call is TRBV7-3, the J call TRBJ2-7; 11 bases match TRBD1. Germline V lookup: CDR1 SGHTA, CDR2 FQGTGA. V trimming: 1 base; J trimming: 0 bases; junction bases outside the gene matches: 5. The CDR3 has 17 residues. In DNA, the CDR3 is TGTGCCAGCAGCTTAAGAGCCGGGACAGGGGGCTCCTACGAGCAGTACTTC. Protein product: CASSLRAGTGGSYEQYF. The variable domain in full, with the rest retrieved from reference TRBV7-3 and TRBJ2-7, is GAGVSQTPSNKVTEKGKYVELRCDPISGHTALYWYRQSLGQGPEFLIYFQGTGAADDSGLPNDRFFAVRPEGSVSTLKIQRTERGDSAVYLCASSLRAGTGGSYEQYFGPGTRLTVT.

This chain connects TRBV5-1 to TRBJ2-3; unclear D gene. The CDR3 sequence is 15 residues long. Trimming removed 6 bases from V and 2 bases from J, with 16 bases in between. The germline CDR1 and CDR2 sequences are SGHRS and YFSETQ. CDR3 DNA: TGCGCCAGCACTTACATCTATTCAGACACAGATACGCAGTATTTT. Its protein is CASTYIYSDTDTQYF.

This chain uses TRBV6-1 with TRBJ2-5; D is ambiguous. The germline gives CDR1 MNHNS, CDR2 SASEGT. Trimming took off 3 bases at V and 5 bases at J, with 22 bases between the two ends. This CDR3 has 17 amino acids. For the CDR3, the DNA is TGTGCCAGCAGTGACGATCTTTGGACCAACAAGAGGGAGACCCAGTACTTC. Translating gives CASSDDLWTNKRETQYF.

The V gene is TRBV12-3 or TRBV12-4, the J gene TRBJ1-5; unclear D gene. Trimming cost V 8 bases and J 0 bases, with 8 bases left between them. The CDR3 sequence is 13 residues long. The CDR3: CASSSDSNQPQHF. The CDR3 nucleotides read TGTGCCAGCTCGTCGGATAGCAATCAGCCCCAGCATTTT.

This clonotype was found once. The chain carries TRBV19 and TRBJ1-2; D not certain. Germline CDR1 LNHDA, CDR2 SQIVND (reference sequence). The CDR3 spans 13 residues. The ends were cut back, 5 bases at V and 14 bases at J, with 21 bases in the middle. CDR3 DNA sequence: TGTGCCAGTAGTCTACCGGGAACAACGGTGAAAACCTTC. Translating it yields CASSLPGTTVKTF.